The present T cell receptor (beta chain) was sequenced within a study of OX40 agonist ivuxolimab in advanced cancers. Study-wide context: Those treated in dose escalation had hepatocellular carcinoma, melanoma, renal cell cancer or head and neck cancer.

The CDR3 spans 15 residues. Trimming removed 3 bases from V and 2 bases from J; junction bases left unmatched: 4. Germline V gives CDR1 SGDLS, CDR2 YYNGEE. Clones were sequenced by immunoSEQ multiplex PCR, and TCRdb holds only the in-frame ones, with some missing. The sample holds about 55,000 clones, 88% seen once. About this clone: Its antigen is not known.

Overall study results and limits: At 0.1 to 3.0 mg/kg and by week 6, CD4+ and CD8+ T cells in the blood had expanded clonally.

Source: CD4+ or CD8+ T cells sorted from blood, taken in a trial of the OX40 agonist ivuxolimab. The receptor was isolated from an adult with an advanced solid tumor such as melanoma, head and neck, liver or kidney cancer. This chain joins TRBV9 and TRBJ1-5; 8 nucleotides agree with TRBD1. CDR3 sequence (DNA): TGTGCCAGCAGCGCCGGACAGGGCGGCAATCAGCCCCAGCATTTT. Translated: CASSAGQGGNQPQHF.